This entry lists 17 T cell receptor beta chains sequenced from one sample in a study of T cell responses to AZD1222 COVID-19 vaccine. Method: immunoSEQ multiplex PCR; TCRdb's copy keeps in-frame clones and lacks some. Of 110,000 or so clones in the sample, 80% to 90% were seen once. The source was peripheral blood, collected on day 0 of AZD1222 vaccination. All receptors derive from an adult in good health.

This chain links TRBV5-6 with TRBJ2-5, with a weak D call TRBD1 (5 bases). Germline values: CDR1 SGHDT, CDR2 YYEEEE. V gave up 2 bases and J gave up 2 bases, with 16 bases separating them. The CDR3 consists of 16 residues. The CDR3 DNA is TGTGCCAGCAGCTTTTTGGGCAGGGCAGTTCAAGAGACCCAGTACTTC. This gives the protein CASSFLGRAVQETQYF.

This chain links TRBV6-5 with TRBJ2-2, with 8 bases aligning to TRBD2. Germline V gene sequence: CDR1 MNHEY, CDR2 SVGAGI. Losses at the gene ends were 2 bases for V and 6 bases for J; bases not matched to a gene: 2. The CDR3 is 14 residues long. CDR3 nucleotide sequence: TGTGCCAGCAGTTACGTCGGGGGGGCCGGGGAGCTGTTTTTT. Translating it yields CASSYVGGAGELFF.

The CDR3 protein is CASSFTVYGSHNEQFF. The CDR3 DNA follows: TGTGCCAGCAGTTTTACGGTCTACGGAAGTCACAATGAGCAGTTCTTC. The rearrangement joins TRBV27 to TRBJ2-1; D remains ambiguous. Trimming pared 3 bases from V and 5 bases from J, leaving 17 bases between. CDR1 is MNHEY, CDR2 SMNVEV, per germline (reference sequence). The CDR3 is 16 residues long.

The DNA of the CDR3 is TGTGCCAGCAGTTACAGGACAGGGGGCCGCCAGCCCCAGCATTTT. Protein product: CASSYRTGGRQPQHF. The genes are TRBV6-6 and TRBJ1-5, with TRBD1 matching 11 bases. This CDR3 spans 15 amino acids. Germline-derived CDR1 and CDR2 are MNHNY and SVGAGI (reference sequence). After removal of 2 bases from V and 7 bases from J, the junction contained 4 bases not matched to a gene.

The chain has TRBV3-1 (or the pseudogene TRBV3-2) and TRBJ1-3; unclear D gene. CDR3 length: 12 amino acids. The V gene lost 2 bases and the J gene lost 8 bases, with 7 bases spanning the gap. Germline assignment: CDR1 LGHDT and CDR2 YNNKEL (reference sequence). The CDR3 loop reads CASSQSIDTIYF. The CDR3 nucleotides read TGTGCCAGCAGCCAAAGTATTGACACCATATATTTT.

The chain joins TRBV5-1 to TRBJ2-1, with 8 positions matching TRBD2. The CDR3 is made up of 16 amino acids. CDR1 SGHRS and CDR2 YFSETQ come from the germline V gene. The trim removed 3 bases at V and 4 bases at J, leaving 9 bases unmatched. The CDR3 DNA is TGCGCCAGCAGCTCCATCGGGGGGGGCGCTTACAATGAGCAGTTCTTC. Protein: CASSSIGGGAYNEQFF.

This chain links TRBV7-3 with TRBJ2-7; TRBD1 matches at 8 bases. J was trimmed by 6 bases and V by 3 bases; bases with no gene match: 10. Germline CDR1 and CDR2: SGHTA and FQGTGA. The CDR3 contains 15 residues. The CDR3 DNA reads TGTGCCAGCAGCTTCGCACAGGGGGGCGAGGGCGAGCAGTACTTC. As protein: CASSFAQGGEGEQYF.

CDR3 coding DNA: TGTGCCAGCAGCTTGGGCAGGCTTGTTGTGTCACCCCTCCACTTT. Translating gives CASSLGRLVVSPLHF. This chain links TRBV5-6 with TRBJ1-6; no reliable D call. Germline loops: CDR1 SGHDT, CDR2 YYEEEE. CDR3 size: 15 residues. Trimming cost V 0 bases and J 10 bases, with 14 bases left between them.

This clone showed up just once. The CDR3 DNA is TGTGCCAGCTGTCGACGGGACTACACAGATACGCAGTATTTT. Translating it yields CASCRRDYTDTQYF. V gene TRBV6-5 combines with J gene TRBJ2-3, with 7 bases fitting TRBD2. V was clipped by 8 bases and J by 2 bases; unmatched bases: 7. The CDR3 is 14 residues long. CDR1 and CDR2 from the germline V gene are MNHEY and SVGAGI.

This clone was recorded once. The genes are TRBV12-5 and TRBJ2-1; 7 bases line up with TRBD1. This CDR3 region has 14 residues. The junction had 8 bases not matched to a gene; V was cut back by 6 bases and J by 6 bases. The germline CDR1 and CDR2 sequences are LGHNT and FRNRAP. CDR3: CASGLDRASNEQFF. The CDR3 coding sequence is TGTGCTAGTGGATTAGACAGGGCTAGCAATGAGCAGTTCTTC.

This sequence joins TRBV15 and TRBJ2-1; unclear D gene. The CDR3 runs to 13 residues. Trimming took off 1 base at V and 4 bases at J, with 5 bases between the two ends. Germline V CDR1 and CDR2: LNHNV, YYDKDF (reference sequence). This chain's CDR3 is CATSRGSYNEQFF. CDR3 nucleotides: TGTGCCACCAGCAGAGGAAGTTACAATGAGCAGTTCTTC.

The chain couples TRBV10-2 to TRBJ2-7; D gene ambiguous. The V gene's germline CDR1 is WSHSY and CDR2 SAAADI. The germline V and J ends were trimmed by 5 bases and 3 bases, with 2 bases remaining between them. The CDR3 has 10 residues. DNA for the CDR3: TGCGCCAGCAGTCACTACGAGCAGTACTTC. Residues: CASSHYEQYF.

The chain uses TRBV5-1 and TRBJ1-4; D not certain. The germline CDR1 and CDR2 sequences are SGHRS and YFSETQ. V was clipped by 4 bases and J by 5 bases, with 12 bases between them. The CDR3 spans 14 residues. CDR3 DNA sequence: TGCGCCAGCAGCGTTGGCGACAAGAATGAAAAACTGTTTTTT. Encoded protein: CASSVGDKNEKLFF.

The rearrangement uses TRBV19 and TRBJ2-7; D is possibly TRBD2 (5 bases). The CDR3 spans 13 residues. The germline V gene has CDR1 LNHDA and CDR2 SQIVND (reference sequence). V was pared by 4 bases and J by 1 base, with 8 bases between. CDR3 DNA: TGTGCCAGTAGTAAAACGGGGTCCTACGAGCAGTACTTC. Translation gives CASSKTGSYEQYF.

The chain carries TRBV9 and TRBJ1-3; TRBD1 matches 7 bases. CDR1 and CDR2 from the germline V gene are SGDLS and YYNGEE. V was clipped by 2 bases and J by 3 bases; unmatched bases: 5. CDR3 length: 15 residues. CDR3 amino acids: CASSVRGQLGNTIYF. The CDR3 coding sequence is TGTGCCAGCAGCGTGCGGGGACAGCTTGGAAACACCATATATTTT.

The rearrangement joins TRBV5-1 to TRBJ2-7; D remains unclear. The CDR3 has 14 residues. V lost 0 bases to trimming and J lost 2 bases, with 9 bases between them. The germline V gene has CDR1 SGHRS and CDR2 YFSETQ. CDR3 DNA: TGCGCCAGCAGCTTGGCGATGGGTGCCTACGAGCAGTACTTC. Translated, it gives CASSLAMGAYEQYF. Filled out from reference TRBV5-1 and TRBJ2-7, the complete variable domain reads KAGVTQTPRYLIKTRGQQVTLSCSPISGHRSVSWYQQTPGQGLQFLFEYFSETQRNKGNFPGRFSGRQFSNSRSEMNVSTLELGDSALYLCASSLAMGAYEQYFGPGTRLTVT.

The V and J genes are TRBV11-1 and TRBJ2-5; D is tentatively TRBD1 or TRBD2 (5 bases each). This CDR3 spans 16 amino acids. CDR1 and CDR2 (germline): SGHAT, FQDESV (reference sequence). The V end was cut by 4 bases, the J end by 5 bases, with 20 bases between. The CDR3 region is CASSSVTGGSAETQYF. CDR3 nucleotide sequence: TGTGCCAGCAGCTCGGTTACAGGAGGCTCCGCGGAGACCCAGTACTTC.